In this sample, the clone carrying this T cell receptor (beta chain) turned up a few times. Antigen: not known. The PCR made use of 60 Vbeta and 13 Jbeta primers. The table came from immunoSEQ multiplex PCR; TCRdb's copy has only in-frame clones and leaves some out. Among more than 150,000 clones, 65% to 80% were seen once, and the ten largest hold around 2.3%. This sample is part of a study of cytomegalovirus exposure and HLA in healthy donors. Study-level findings and limits: Rates of TCR association differed by HLA locus in a later analysis, with DRB1 highest and HLA-C lowest.

The CDR3 spans 16 residues. Germline V CDR1 and CDR2: KGHSH, LQKENI. The V end was cut by 3 bases, the J end by 4 bases, with 18 bases between. Material: PBMCs. The sequence was obtained from a woman in her 30s in good health and CMV-seropositive. The chain employs TRBV18 and TRBJ1-1; D is undetermined. CDR3 in amino acids: CASSPLNRLSGTEAFF. As DNA, the CDR3 is TGTGCCAGCTCACCCTTAAATCGCCTTTCGGGCACTGAAGCTTTCTTT.